The 17 T cell receptor beta chains reported below all come from one sample, sequenced in a study of B cell selection in AIRE deficiency. This table comes from immunoSEQ multiplex PCR, and its TCRdb copy is limited to in-frame clones, with some not included. The repertoire holds about 21,000 clones, about 94% seen once, with approximately 2% in the top ten. Regulatory T cells were sorted as CD4+CD25hiCD127low/negative. The source material was Tregs sorted from PBMCs. Every receptor here comes from a human donor with AIRE deficiency.

This chain links TRBV7-3 with TRBJ1-1; TRBD1 matches at 8 bases. This CDR3 has 13 amino acids. With 3 bases clipped from V and 5 bases from J, the junction kept 2 bases outside the gene matches. Looked up from germline, CDR1 is SGHTA and CDR2 is FQGTGA. This CDR3 reads CASSLTGVTEAFF. CDR3 nucleotides: TGTGCCAGCAGCTTGACAGGGGTGACTGAAGCTTTCTTT.

The J gene is TRBJ2-1, the V gene TRBV10-3; 8 nucleotides agree with TRBD1. Looked up from germline, CDR1 is ENHRY and CDR2 is SYGVKD. This CDR3 contains 13 residues. V lost 10 bases, J lost 10 bases, and 12 bases stayed unmatched. CDR3 DNA sequence: TGTGCCAGCCTCGGACAGGGTTCAGGAGAGCAGTTCTTC. Translating gives CASLGQGSGEQFF.

This clone was picked up a small number of times. The chain carries TRBV7-9 and TRBJ2-1; weak D call: TRBD1 (6 bases). CDR1 is SEHNR, CDR2 FQNEAQ, per germline (reference sequence). The V end was cut by 5 bases, the J end by 8 bases, with 16 bases between. This CDR3 spans 14 amino acids. The CDR3 sequence: CASSRLYREDEQFF. The CDR3 DNA reads as TGTGCCAGCAGCCGGTTGTACAGGGAAGATGAGCAGTTCTTC. Full variable domain (missing parts from reference TRBV7-9 and TRBJ2-1): DTGVSQNPRHKITKRGQNVTFRCDPISEHNRLYWYRQTLGQGPEFLTYFQNEAQLEKSRLLSDRFSAERPKGSFSTLEIQRTEQGDSAMYLCASSRLYREDEQFFGPGTRLTVL.

This chain joins TRBV5-1 and TRBJ2-7; 13 nucleotides line up with TRBD2. After removal of 4 bases from V and 6 bases from J, the junction contained 10 bases not matched to a gene. The CDR3 has 16 residues. Per germline, CDR1 SGHRS and CDR2 YFSETQ. The CDR3 bases are TGCGCCAGCAGCCACCGACTAGCGGGAGGCCACGGCGAGCAGTACTTC. Translation: CASSHRLAGGHGEQYF.

The chain combines TRBV7-2 with TRBJ1-3; D not certain. The CDR3 extends over 14 amino acids. Germline V CDR1 and CDR2: SGHTA, FQGNSA. The V end was cut by 2 bases, the J end by 4 bases, with 9 bases between. This CDR3 reads CASSLTRGGNTIYF. Here the CDR3 DNA reads TGTGCCAGCAGCTTAACCCGGGGAGGAAACACCATATATTTT.

In this sample, this clone is medium-sized. The rearrangement links TRBV2 to TRBJ2-1, with D possibly being TRBD1 (5 bases). This CDR3 region has 11 residues. Germline assignment: CDR1 SNHLY and CDR2 FYNNEI. Trimming stripped 5 bases from V and 8 bases from J, with 7 bases between. CDR3 DNA sequence: TGTGCCAGCAGTCAGGGCTATGAGCAGTTCTTC. This gives the protein CASSQGYEQFF.

For the CDR3, the DNA is TGCGCCAGCAGCCAAGATCTCCCGGGGGTTGGCTACACCTTC. Its translation: CASSQDLPGVGYTF. The V call is TRBV4-1, the J call TRBJ1-2; tentatively, D is TRBD1 (5 bases). CDR1 and CDR2 from the germline V gene are MGHRA and YSYEKL. V was shortened by 0 bases and J by 7 bases, with 12 bases between the two germline ends. The CDR3 is 14 amino acids.

V is TRBV10-3 and J is TRBJ2-7; D is possibly TRBD1 (6 bases). The CDR3 consists of 14 residues. V dropped 2 bases and J dropped 7 bases, with 15 bases sitting between them. Germline CDR1 and CDR2: ENHRY and SYGVKD. The CDR3 sequence is CAISEGRGLREQYF. The CDR3 nucleotides read TGTGCCATCAGTGAGGGCAGGGGATTGCGGGAGCAGTACTTC.

CDR3: CASREYPYEQYF. DNA of the CDR3: TGTGCCAGTCGGGAGTACCCCTACGAGCAGTACTTC. V usage is TRBV28 and J usage is TRBJ2-7, with D possibly being TRBD2 (6 bases). The V gene lost 9 bases and the J gene lost 2 bases, with 11 bases spanning the gap. CDR1 is MDHEN and CDR2 is SYDVKM in the germline V gene. The CDR3 runs 12 residues.

This rearrangement joins TRBV19 to TRBJ1-1; possibly TRBD1 for D (5 bases). Germline V lookup: CDR1 LNHDA, CDR2 SQIVND (reference sequence). Trimming shortened V by 7 bases and J by 11 bases, and 20 bases separated the two germline ends. The CDR3 has 13 residues. The CDR3 DNA reads TGTGCCAGTAACCGGGACCGAAGCTTTGAGGCTTTCTTT. This gives the protein CASNRDRSFEAFF. Full variable domain (missing parts from reference TRBV19 and TRBJ1-1): DGGITQSPKYLFRKEGQNVTLSCEQNLNHDAMYWYRQDPGQGLRLIYYSQIVNDFQKGDIAEGYSVSREKKESFPLTVTSAQKNPTAFYLCASNRDRSFEAFFGQGTRLTVV.

This clone has only a few counts. This chain uses TRBV28 with TRBJ2-7, with 9 positions matching TRBD1. This CDR3 is 13 amino acids long. Germline V gives CDR1 MDHEN, CDR2 SYDVKM. V lost 8 bases and J lost 5; bases outside the gene matches: 7. CDR3 residues: CASDTGGWDEQYF. The CDR3 coding sequence is TGTGCCAGCGACACAGGGGGCTGGGACGAGCAGTACTTC.

The chain employs TRBV10-1 and TRBJ2-7; 8 positions match TRBD1. Per the germline V gene, CDR1 is WNHNN and CDR2 is SYGVQD (reference sequence). Losses at the gene ends were 1 base for V and 4 bases for J; bases not matched to a gene: 6. The length of the CDR3 is 15 residues. The CDR3 DNA follows: TGCGCCAGCAGTGAGTACAGGACAGGGAGGTACGAGCAGTACTTC. Residues: CASSEYRTGRYEQYF.

CDR3 in amino acids: CASSLVRGVSGANVLTF. CDR3 DNA sequence: TGTGCCAGCAGCTTAGTACGGGGGGTATCTGGGGCCAACGTCCTGACTTTC. The rearrangement links TRBV7-8 to TRBJ2-6; 7 bases agree with TRBD2. The CDR3 is made up of 17 amino acids. The J segment lost 1 base and the V segment lost 1 base, leaving 4 bases of the junction unmatched. The germline gives CDR1 SGHVS, CDR2 FQNEAQ.

J is TRBJ2-7 and V is TRBV14, with D possibly being TRBD2 (5 bases). The CDR3 totals 16 residues. Per the germline V gene, CDR1 is SGHDN and CDR2 is FVKESK. V was clipped by 2 bases and J by 3 bases, with 17 bases between them. This CDR3 is CASSQKDSRRFYEQYF. The CDR3 DNA follows: TGTGCCAGCAGCCAAAAGGACTCTCGAAGATTCTACGAGCAGTACTTC.

This sequence joins TRBV28 and TRBJ2-7; D not resolved. This CDR3 has 16 amino acids. Germline V CDR1 and CDR2: MDHEN, SYDVKM. Trimming stripped 7 bases from V and 4 bases from J, with 23 bases between. The CDR3 protein is CASTTNSALPVYEQYF. In DNA form, the CDR3 reads TGTGCCAGCACCACGAATAGTGCGCTGCCCGTATACGAGCAGTACTTC.

The CDR3 reads CSAIGGGTEAFF. DNA of the CDR3: TGCAGCGCGATAGGAGGGGGCACTGAAGCTTTCTTT. The chain carries TRBV29-1 and TRBJ1-1, with D perhaps matching TRBD1 (6 bases). Germline V CDR1 and CDR2: SQVTM, ANQGSEA. Trimming pared 7 bases from V and 4 bases from J, leaving 13 bases between. The CDR3 extends over 12 amino acids.

The V and J genes are TRBV18 and TRBJ1-5; no clear D. Trimming cost V 2 bases and J 4 bases, with 9 bases left between them. This CDR3 has 14 residues. Germline V gene sequence: CDR1 KGHSH, CDR2 LQKENI. This CDR3 reads CASSPSRFNQPQHF. DNA for the CDR3: TGTGCCAGCTCACCATCACGGTTTAATCAGCCCCAGCATTTT.